This TCR beta chain was recovered during a study of CD8 T cells in Susac syndrome (dated by TCRdb to the late 2010s). Study-wide context: Of the Susac syndrome patients who were sequenced, under 10 were in clinical remission while more than five had clinically active disease. At blood withdrawal, Susac syndrome patients were therapy-naive, treated with corticosteroids (with IVIg additionally given to some), or treated with IVIg alone. Repertoire sequencing was used to test whether CD8+ T cell activation and differentiation in Susac syndrome was antigen driven. The full study reports these points: The number of individuals in the TCR sequencing and HLA analysis was acknowledged as relatively small. No clonal expansion was detected in the CD4+ T cell repertoire of Susac syndrome patients.

Peripheral blood CD8+ and CD4+ T cells from healthy donors, Susac syndrome patients and multiple sclerosis patients were profiled using high-throughput TCR beta sequencing. The Susac syndrome patients fulfilled recently defined diagnostic criteria for either definite or probable disease. CD8+ TEMRA cells were enriched by FACS, while bulk CD8+ and CD4+ T cells were purified by magnetic negative isolation. Blood was collected in EDTA tubes and processed within 24 hours, with PBMCs isolated through density gradient centrifugation. PBMCs intended for TCR sequencing were cryopreserved in liquid nitrogen and thawed later in a water bath at 37 degrees C. A purity of at least 90% was achieved for sorted or isolated CD4+, CD8+ and CD8+ TEMRA cells. In regard to this clonotype: The clone's antigen remains unknown. Nothing much larger sits one base from this clone, and base qualities are not available.

V lost 2 bases and J lost 6 bases; the stretch between them is 10 bases long. CDR1 and CDR2 are drawn from the germline V gene: SQVTM, ANQGSEA. Its CDR3 holds 12 amino acids, cysteine through phenylalanine. This entry keeps only the CDR3 DNA: 36 bases, framed from base 1. RNA was extracted with the RNeasy kit and roughly 0.45 to 1 ug was reverse transcribed using random hexamers. TCR beta CDR3 regions were amplified with the immunoSEQ multiplex PCR assay covering 54 Vbeta and 13 Jbeta segments. PCR amplification bias was corrected by using a synthetic template baseline for primer optimization and computational correction. As for how the authors treated the data: Reads were annotated to V, D and J genes per IMGT and analyzed with immunoSEQ Analyzer, keeping only productive sequences. Clonality was calculated as one minus the Shannon entropy normalized by log2 of the number of productive unique sequences. Public and private clones were assessed among the 100 most prevalent clones of each patient and control. Susac-specific clones were defined as absent from healthy and MS cohorts, over a thousand published viral clones and other ImmuneACCESS disease sequences. TCRdb handled the public reads itself, with Q25 trimming in fastp and clone calling in MiXCR, and kept productive beta chains. CDR3 protein sequences are deduplicated, and each keeps its most common genes and DNA. TCRdb assigned the V and J calls; the authors' analysis was not used. This sample gives about 150,000 distinct CDR3 sequences in total; more than 95% of them show up just once. About 0.13% of the sample goes to the ten largest clones.

The sample was CD4+ T cells from PBMCs. This receptor was identified in a human donor with Susac syndrome. The chain uses TRBV29-1 and TRBJ1-2; TRBD1 could be the D gene, as 5 bases match. The sequence in DNA is TGCAGCGTTGAATTTGAGGGACATGGCTACACCTTC. Translation gives CSVEFEGHGYTF.